Sequencing of this TCR beta chain was carried out in a study of shared clonotypes between healthy human individuals. Findings and limits, study-wide: About 4.5% of naive CD4 clonotypes were common to a few donors.

About this clone itself: Its antigen is unidentified.

The protocol was immunoSEQ multiplex PCR, while the TCRdb copy is restricted to in-frame clones and leaves out a portion. The data contain roughly 1 million clones, 78% of them singletons. Sequencing was carried out using memory CD4+ T cells from PBMCs. Documented subset: CD45RA-negative fraction. This receptor was obtained from a man between 18 and 35 years old in good health. Some clones in this sample may be carry-over from other donors' samples.

CDR3 nucleotides: TGTGCCAGCCACATGGGCGTTAGCGGGAGGTGGGCCAGGGTCAATGAGCAGTTCTTC. It specifies CASHMGVSGRWARVNEQFF. The chain joins TRBV9 to TRBJ2-1; 10 nucleotides line up with TRBD2. Germline CDR1 SGDLS, CDR2 YYNGEE. The CDR3 has 19 amino acids. The V gene end was trimmed by 7 bases and the J gene end by 6 bases; junction bases not matched to a gene: 22.